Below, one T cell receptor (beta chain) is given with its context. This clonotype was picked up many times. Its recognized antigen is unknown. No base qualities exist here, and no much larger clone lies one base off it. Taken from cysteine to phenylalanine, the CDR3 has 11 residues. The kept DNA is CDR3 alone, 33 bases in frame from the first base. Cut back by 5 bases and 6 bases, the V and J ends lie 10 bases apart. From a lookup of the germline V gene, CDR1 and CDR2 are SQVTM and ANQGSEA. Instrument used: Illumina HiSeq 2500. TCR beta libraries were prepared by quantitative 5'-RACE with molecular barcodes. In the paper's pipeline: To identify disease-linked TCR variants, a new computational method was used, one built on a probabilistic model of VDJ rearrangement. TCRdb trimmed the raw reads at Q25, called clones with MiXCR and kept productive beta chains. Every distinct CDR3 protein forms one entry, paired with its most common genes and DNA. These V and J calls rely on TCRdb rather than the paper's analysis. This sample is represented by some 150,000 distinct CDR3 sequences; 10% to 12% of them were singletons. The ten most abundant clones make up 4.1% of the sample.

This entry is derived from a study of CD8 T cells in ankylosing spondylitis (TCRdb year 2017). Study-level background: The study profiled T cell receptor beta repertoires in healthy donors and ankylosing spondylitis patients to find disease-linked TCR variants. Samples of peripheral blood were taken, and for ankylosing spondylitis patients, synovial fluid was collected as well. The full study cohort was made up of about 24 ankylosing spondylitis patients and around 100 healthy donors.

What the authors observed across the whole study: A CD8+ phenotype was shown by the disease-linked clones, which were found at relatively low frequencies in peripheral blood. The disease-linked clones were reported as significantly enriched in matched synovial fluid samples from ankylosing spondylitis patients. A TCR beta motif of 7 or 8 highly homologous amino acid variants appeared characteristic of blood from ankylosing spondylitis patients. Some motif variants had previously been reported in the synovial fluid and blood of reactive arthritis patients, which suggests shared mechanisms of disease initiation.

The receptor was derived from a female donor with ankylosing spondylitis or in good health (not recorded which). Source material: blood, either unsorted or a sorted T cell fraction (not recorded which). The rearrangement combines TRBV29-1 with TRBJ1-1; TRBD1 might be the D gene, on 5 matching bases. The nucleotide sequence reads TGCAGCGTTACGTTGACAGCTGAAGCTTTCTTT. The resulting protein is CSVTLTAEAFF. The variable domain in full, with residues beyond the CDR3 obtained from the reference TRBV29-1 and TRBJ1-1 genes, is SAVISQKPSRDICQRGTSLTIQCQVDSQVTMMFWYRQQPGQSLTLIATANQGSEATYESGFVIDKFPISRPNLTFSTLTVSNMSPEDSSIYLCSVTLTAEAFFGQGTRLTVV.